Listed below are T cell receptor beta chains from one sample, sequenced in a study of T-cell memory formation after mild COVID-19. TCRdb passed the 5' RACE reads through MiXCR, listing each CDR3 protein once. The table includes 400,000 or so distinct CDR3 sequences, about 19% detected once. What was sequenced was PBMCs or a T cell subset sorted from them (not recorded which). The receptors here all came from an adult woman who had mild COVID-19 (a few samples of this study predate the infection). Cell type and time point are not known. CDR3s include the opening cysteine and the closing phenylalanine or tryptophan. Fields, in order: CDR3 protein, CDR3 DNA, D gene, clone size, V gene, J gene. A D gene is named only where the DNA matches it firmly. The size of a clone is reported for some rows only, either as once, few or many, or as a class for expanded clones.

CDR3: CASSLQAGRLNEQFF
DNA: TGTGCCAGCAGTCTCCAAGCGGGACGACTCAATGAGCAGTTCTTC
D: TRBD2
size: many
V: TRBV6-6
J: TRBJ2-1

CDR3: CAWSVRGLAGPKSYNEQFF
DNA: TGTGCCTGGAGTGTTAGAGGACTAGCGGGGCCCAAGTCCTACAATGAGCAGTTCTTC
D: TRBD2
size: -
V: TRBV30
J: TRBJ2-1

CDR3: CASSLAPGLAGASYNEQFF
DNA: TGTGCCAGCAGCTTAGCCCCGGGACTAGCGGGAGCCTCCTACAATGAGCAGTTCTTC
D: TRBD2
size: few
V: TRBV13
J: TRBJ2-1

CDR3: CASSLGQGHWNEQFF
DNA: TGTGCCAGCAGCCTGGGACAGGGGCACTGGAATGAGCAGTTCTTC
D: TRBD1
size: -
V: TRBV5-4
J: TRBJ2-1

CDR3: CSVLRSSSYNEQFF
DNA: TGCAGCGTTTTGAGATCGAGCTCCTACAATGAGCAGTTCTTC
D: -
size: -
V: TRBV29-1
J: TRBJ2-1

CDR3: CASTSLTGLAKNIQYF
DNA: TGTGCCAGCACGAGTTTGACTGGACTAGCCAAAAACATTCAGTACTTC
D: -
size: -
V: TRBV27
J: TRBJ2-4

CDR3: CASSDNPGDTQYF
DNA: TGCGCCAGCAGCGACAACCCGGGGGATACGCAGTATTTT
D: -
size: -
V: TRBV5-1
J: TRBJ2-3

CDR3: CASSQGQRSGGSNEQFF
DNA: TGCGCCAGCAGCCAGGGCCAAAGATCGGGGGGATCCAATGAGCAGTTCTTC
D: TRBD2
size: -
V: TRBV4-1
J: TRBJ2-1

CDR3: CASSQVDRGNEKLFF
DNA: TGTGCCAGCAGCCAAGTGGACAGGGGGAATGAAAAACTGTTTTTT
D: TRBD1
size: -
V: TRBV14
J: TRBJ1-4

CDR3: CASSHQGVRETQYF
DNA: TGCGCCAGCAGCCACCAGGGTGTACGAGAGACCCAGTACTTC
D: -
size: -
V: TRBV5-1
J: TRBJ2-5

CDR3: CASSLGGRLDTQYF
DNA: TGCGCCAGCAGCTTGGGGGGGCGATTAGATACGCAGTATTTT
D: -
size: -
V: TRBV5-1
J: TRBJ2-3

CDR3: CSAVPGVGSTGPYEQYF
DNA: TGCAGTGCTGTCCCTGGGGTGGGGTCCACCGGACCCTACGAGCAGTACTTC
D: -
size: few
V: TRBV20-1
J: TRBJ2-7

CDR3: CASSLEAGGGTQYF
DNA: TGTGCCAGCAGCTTAGAAGCGGGAGGGGGGACCCAGTACTTC
D: TRBD2
size: -
V: TRBV7-8
J: TRBJ2-5

CDR3: CASSSGQGWNSPLHF
DNA: TGTGCCAGCAGTAGCGGACAGGGGTGGAATTCACCCCTCCACTTT
D: TRBD1
size: few
V: TRBV7-6
J: TRBJ1-6

CDR3: CARRSGGKETQYF
DNA: TGTGCCAGGAGATCGGGGGGGAAAGAGACCCAGTACTTC
D: TRBD2
size: -
V: TRBV2
J: TRBJ2-5

CDR3: CASSYKRTGELGYTF
DNA: TGTGCCAGCAGCTACAAGAGGACAGGGGAGTTGGGCTACACCTTC
D: TRBD1
size: -
V: TRBV7-2
J: TRBJ1-2

CDR3: CASSTGGYNEQFF
DNA: TGTGCCAGCAGCACGGGGGGATACAATGAGCAGTTCTTC
D: TRBD2
size: -
V: TRBV27
J: TRBJ2-1

CDR3: CSVSEVSDTQYF
DNA: TGCAGTGTTTCTGAGGTCTCAGATACGCAGTATTTT
D: -
size: -
V: TRBV20-1
J: TRBJ2-3

CDR3: CASSGPGGPYNEQFF
DNA: TGTGCCAGCAGCGGTCCGGGGGGTCCCTACAATGAGCAGTTCTTC
D: TRBD2
size: -
V: TRBV7-6
J: TRBJ2-1

CDR3: CASSEVGLTEAFF
DNA: TGTGCCAGCAGTGAAGTGGGACTCACTGAAGCTTTCTTT
D: -
size: few
V: TRBV6-1
J: TRBJ1-1

CDR3: CASSLRGYEAFF
DNA: TGTGCCAGCAGTTTGAGGGGGTATGAAGCTTTCTTT
D: -
size: few
V: TRBV12-3/TRBV12-4
J: TRBJ1-1

CDR3: CASTKEPPLAGELFF
DNA: TGCGCCAGCACCAAAGAACCCCCGTTGGCCGGGGAGCTGTTTTTT
D: -
size: -
V: TRBV5-1
J: TRBJ2-2

CDR3: CATIFQGHYSNQPQHF
DNA: TGTGCCACCATATTCCAGGGTCACTATAGCAATCAGCCCCAGCATTTT
D: -
size: -
V: TRBV6-4
J: TRBJ1-5

CDR3: CASSVVVSGGQGEQFF
DNA: TGTGCCAGCAGCGTAGTCGTTAGCGGGGGGCAGGGTGAGCAGTTCTTC
D: TRBD2
size: few
V: TRBV9
J: TRBJ2-1

CDR3: CASSLSPGDNSPLHF
DNA: TGTGCCAGCAGCTTATCACCCGGGGATAATTCACCCCTCCACTTT
D: -
size: few
V: TRBV11-2
J: TRBJ1-6